This T cell receptor beta chain was captured in a study of blood T cell repertoires in COVID-19. Looking at the study overall: The United States, Italy and Spain supplied acute and convalescent COVID-19 samples. PBMCs, B-cell-depleted T cells, or T cells were the source of the cDNA or gDNA that made up the material.

Original handling: From reference gene primer amplification, estimates of nucleated cell counts were derived. Sequencing used immunoSEQ multiplex PCR; TCRdb keeps in-frame clones, though not all of them. For V, J and clone size, that table is used; D and trimming come from the DNA. Altogether approximately 53,000 clones are present, around 90% being singletons, with the ten largest covering about 27%. This CDR3 spans 16 amino acids. V gave up 0 bases and J gave up 6 bases; unmatched junction bases: 2. Germline V lookup: CDR1 SGHNT, CDR2 YYREEE (reference sequence). V is TRBV5-4 and J is TRBJ2-3, with 15 nucleotides matching TRBD2. The receptor was isolated from a human donor in a cohort sampled during active COVID-19. The source material was peripheral blood. In DNA form, the CDR3 reads TGTGCCAGCAGCTTGGGGACTAGCGGGGGGGTCGATACGCAGTATTTT. Residues: CASSLGTSGGVDTQYF.